This is a list of T cell receptor beta chains from one sample in a study of blood T cell repertoires in COVID-19. The table came from immunoSEQ multiplex PCR; TCRdb's copy has only in-frame clones and leaves some out. The table lists about 100,000 clones, approximately 80% of them singletons. The sample taken for sequencing was peripheral blood. These receptors originate from a man aged 65 to 85 with active or convalescent COVID-19. Each CDR3 is given with its conserved first and last residue. The order of the fields is V gene, J gene, D gene, clone size, CDR3 protein, CDR3 DNA. The D gene is left open where the match is weak. Clone size is shown for a subset of rows, as once, few, many or a class of expanded clone.

v_gene: TRBV15
j_gene: TRBJ2-7
d_gene: TRBD2
abundance: -
CDR3aa: CATSRGLADSYEQYF
CDR3nt: TGTGCCACCAGCAGAGGACTAGCGGATTCCTACGAGCAGTACTTC

v_gene: TRBV7-8
j_gene: TRBJ2-2
d_gene: -
abundance: -
CDR3aa: CATTVQGFTGELFF
CDR3nt: TGTGCCACGACCGTACAGGGATTTACCGGGGAGCTGTTTTTT

v_gene: TRBV7-2
j_gene: TRBJ2-7
d_gene: -
abundance: -
CDR3aa: CASSLLALSSYEQYF
CDR3nt: TGTGCCAGCAGCTTGTTAGCCCTAAGCTCCTACGAGCAGTACTTC

v_gene: TRBV6-6
j_gene: TRBJ1-1
d_gene: -
abundance: -
CDR3aa: CASSLVRGEAFF
CDR3nt: TGTGCCAGCAGTCTTGTAAGAGGGGAAGCTTTCTTT

v_gene: TRBV27
j_gene: TRBJ1-5
d_gene: -
abundance: few
CDR3aa: CASSPYSGENQPQHF
CDR3nt: TGTGCCAGCAGTCCTTATTCAGGGGAGAATCAGCCCCAGCATTTT

v_gene: TRBV19
j_gene: TRBJ2-2
d_gene: TRBD1
abundance: -
CDR3aa: CASRTDRVTGELFF
CDR3nt: TGTGCCAGTAGGACTGACAGGGTCACCGGGGAGCTGTTTTTT

v_gene: TRBV12-5
j_gene: TRBJ2-1
d_gene: -
abundance: few
CDR3aa: CASSIRFEQFF
CDR3nt: TGTGCTAGTTCTATCCGTTTCGAGCAGTTCTTC

v_gene: TRBV15
j_gene: TRBJ2-1
d_gene: TRBD2
abundance: -
CDR3aa: CATSNLLAGGGRSYNEQFF
CDR3nt: TGTGCCACCAGCAACCTACTAGCGGGAGGGGGTCGCTCCTACAATGAGCAGTTCTTC

v_gene: TRBV6-6
j_gene: TRBJ1-1
d_gene: TRBD1
abundance: -
CDR3aa: CASSYQGDMNTEAFF
CDR3nt: TGTGCCAGCAGTTACCAGGGGGATATGAACACTGAAGCTTTCTTT

v_gene: TRBV5-1
j_gene: TRBJ1-4
d_gene: -
abundance: -
CDR3aa: CASSLVSGATNEKLFF
CDR3nt: TGCGCCAGCAGCTTGGTCTCGGGGGCAACTAATGAAAAACTGTTTTTT

v_gene: TRBV7-6
j_gene: TRBJ2-7
d_gene: TRBD2
abundance: -
CDR3aa: CASSWTSGKTYEQYF
CDR3nt: TGTGCCAGCAGCTGGACTAGCGGAAAAACCTACGAGCAGTACTTC

v_gene: TRBV5-4
j_gene: TRBJ2-5
d_gene: TRBD2
abundance: -
CDR3aa: CAGSWTSGETQYF
CDR3nt: TGTGCGGGCAGCTGGACTAGCGGAGAGACCCAGTACTTC

v_gene: TRBV7-2
j_gene: TRBJ1-6
d_gene: -
abundance: -
CDR3aa: CASRWDTRHSPLHF
CDR3nt: TGTGCCAGCAGGTGGGACACCAGGCACTCACCCCTCCACTTT

v_gene: TRBV7-9
j_gene: TRBJ2-4
d_gene: TRBD2
abundance: -
CDR3aa: CASSPPPGLAGGNIQYF
CDR3nt: TGTGCCAGCAGCCCTCCCCCGGGACTAGCGGGAGGGAACATTCAGTACTTC

v_gene: TRBV5-1
j_gene: TRBJ1-1
d_gene: -
abundance: -
CDR3aa: CASSLEARGSPEAFF
CDR3nt: TGCGCCAGCAGCTTGGAGGCCAGGGGTTCGCCTGAAGCTTTCTTT

v_gene: TRBV6-2/TRBV6-3
j_gene: TRBJ2-2
d_gene: TRBD2
abundance: -
CDR3aa: CASSQNSGGISGELFF
CDR3nt: TGTGCCAGCAGTCAAAATAGCGGGGGGATCTCCGGGGAGCTGTTTTTT

v_gene: TRBV5-4
j_gene: TRBJ1-1
d_gene: -
abundance: -
CDR3aa: CASSLSGGNTEAFF
CDR3nt: TGTGCCAGCAGCTTGTCCGGGGGGAACACTGAAGCTTTCTTT

v_gene: TRBV7-9
j_gene: TRBJ2-1
d_gene: -
abundance: -
CDR3aa: CASSPKGRDEQFF
CDR3nt: TGTGCCAGCAGCCCCAAAGGGCGGGATGAGCAGTTCTTC

v_gene: TRBV13
j_gene: TRBJ2-2
d_gene: -
abundance: -
CDR3aa: CASSTDTGELFF
CDR3nt: TGTGCCAGCAGTACCGACACCGGGGAGTTGTTTTTT

v_gene: TRBV18
j_gene: TRBJ1-2
d_gene: TRBD1
abundance: -
CDR3aa: CASSPGQGPFYGYTF
CDR3nt: TGTGCCAGCTCACCTGGACAGGGACCTTTCTATGGCTACACCTTC

v_gene: TRBV24-1
j_gene: TRBJ2-7
d_gene: TRBD1
abundance: -
CDR3aa: CATSETGGSYEQYF
CDR3nt: TGTGCCACCAGTGAGACAGGGGGCTCCTACGAGCAGTACTTC

v_gene: TRBV7-2
j_gene: TRBJ2-2
d_gene: -
abundance: -
CDR3aa: CASSLAVGHTGELFF
CDR3nt: TGTGCCAGCAGCTTAGCGGTTGGCCACACCGGGGAGCTGTTTTTT

v_gene: TRBV24-1
j_gene: TRBJ1-5
d_gene: -
abundance: -
CDR3aa: CATSEGGTQPQHF
CDR3nt: TGTGCCACCAGTGAGGGGGGGACTCAGCCCCAGCATTTT

v_gene: TRBV7-8
j_gene: TRBJ1-4
d_gene: -
abundance: -
CDR3aa: CASSLGAGGEKLFF
CDR3nt: TGTGCCAGCAGCTTAGGGGCGGGGGGGGAAAAACTGTTTTTT

v_gene: TRBV5-1
j_gene: TRBJ1-3
d_gene: -
abundance: -
CDR3aa: CASGGGDGNTIYF
CDR3nt: TGCGCCAGCGGGGGAGGGGATGGAAACACCATATATTTT

v_gene: TRBV27
j_gene: TRBJ2-2
d_gene: TRBD1
abundance: -
CDR3aa: CASSLHRGGNGELFF
CDR3nt: TGTGCCAGCAGTTTACACAGGGGTGGAAACGGGGAGCTGTTTTTT

v_gene: TRBV5-6
j_gene: TRBJ1-2
d_gene: TRBD1
abundance: -
CDR3aa: CASSPDRGLSGYTF
CDR3nt: TGTGCCAGCAGTCCCGACAGGGGGCTAAGTGGCTACACCTTC

v_gene: TRBV28
j_gene: TRBJ2-7
d_gene: TRBD2
abundance: -
CDR3aa: CARSLGAGGTSYEQYF
CDR3nt: TGTGCCCGCAGTTTGGGGGCGGGGGGGACCTCCTACGAGCAGTACTTC

v_gene: TRBV4-2
j_gene: TRBJ2-1
d_gene: TRBD2
abundance: -
CDR3aa: CASSQLAGGLYEQFF
CDR3nt: TGTGCCAGCAGCCAACTAGCGGGGGGGCTATATGAGCAGTTCTTC

v_gene: TRBV5-1
j_gene: TRBJ2-1
d_gene: TRBD1
abundance: -
CDR3aa: CASSSDRVAYNEQFF
CDR3nt: TGCGCCAGCAGCTCGGACAGGGTGGCCTACAATGAGCAGTTCTTC

v_gene: TRBV28
j_gene: TRBJ1-4
d_gene: TRBD1
abundance: -
CDR3aa: CASSQGAEVANEKLFF
CDR3nt: TGTGCCAGTTCACAGGGGGCTGAAGTAGCTAATGAAAAACTGTTTTTT

v_gene: TRBV19
j_gene: TRBJ1-5
d_gene: -
abundance: -
CDR3aa: CASSIMRDSQPQHF
CDR3nt: TGTGCCAGTAGTATAATGAGGGACTCTCAGCCCCAGCATTTT

v_gene: TRBV18
j_gene: TRBJ2-2
d_gene: -
abundance: -
CDR3aa: CASSPREVLNTGELFF
CDR3nt: TGTGCCAGCTCACCGCGGGAAGTATTAAACACCGGGGAGCTGTTTTTT

v_gene: TRBV7-9
j_gene: TRBJ1-1
d_gene: -
abundance: once
CDR3aa: CASSSQGMNTEAFF
CDR3nt: TGTGCCAGCAGCTCACAGGGAATGAACACTGAAGCTTTCTTT

v_gene: TRBV19
j_gene: TRBJ2-2
d_gene: -
abundance: few
CDR3aa: CASKLDMANTGELFF
CDR3nt: TGTGCCAGTAAACTGGACATGGCGAACACCGGGGAGCTGTTTTTT

v_gene: TRBV19
j_gene: TRBJ1-1
d_gene: -
abundance: -
CDR3aa: CASRTGESGVNTEAFF
CDR3nt: TGTGCCAGTAGGACCGGTGAGTCAGGGGTGAACACTGAAGCTTTCTTT

v_gene: TRBV7-2
j_gene: TRBJ2-3
d_gene: -
abundance: few
CDR3aa: CASSLQALGTDTQYF
CDR3nt: TGTGCCAGCAGCTTACAGGCGCTCGGCACAGATACGCAGTATTTT